The rows below give T cell receptor beta chains drawn from one sample of a study of blood T cell repertoires in COVID-19. The repertoire was sequenced with immunoSEQ multiplex PCR; TCRdb's copy has only in-frame clones and lacks some. The repertoire has tens of thousands of clones, 85% to 95% of them found once; the top ten carry approximately 0.9%. Input material: peripheral blood. These receptors came from a male donor with active COVID-19. The CDR3 runs from the conserved cysteine through the conserved F or W. The order of the fields is CDR3 protein, CDR3 DNA, clone size, D gene, J gene, V gene. D genes are given only for firm matches. The listing skips clone size in some rows; elsewhere it reads once, few, many or a size class.

cdr3_aa: CSVPTGMEAFF
cdr3_nt: TGCAGCGTGCCAACAGGGATGGAGGCTTTCTTT
clone_size: -
d_call: -
j_call: TRBJ1-1
v_call: TRBV29-1

cdr3_aa: CASSESTTLNTEAFF
cdr3_nt: TGCGCCAGCAGTGAGTCGACAACGTTGAACACTGAAGCTTTCTTT
clone_size: -
d_call: -
j_call: TRBJ1-1
v_call: TRBV10-1

cdr3_aa: CASSPLTGTVSGNTIYF
cdr3_nt: TGTGCCAGCAGCCCGCTTACCGGGACAGTCTCTGGAAACACCATATATTTT
clone_size: -
d_call: TRBD1
j_call: TRBJ1-3
v_call: TRBV3-1/TRBV3-2

cdr3_aa: CASSFRREAGTEAFF
cdr3_nt: TGTGCCAGCAGCTTCCGGAGGGAAGCGGGGACTGAAGCTTTCTTT
clone_size: once
d_call: -
j_call: TRBJ1-1
v_call: TRBV7-2

cdr3_aa: CASSYSGDSTGLGDTQYF
cdr3_nt: TGTGCCAGCAGTTACTCCGGGGACTCCACTGGGTTGGGAGATACGCAGTATTTT
clone_size: -
d_call: -
j_call: TRBJ2-3
v_call: TRBV6-2/TRBV6-3

cdr3_aa: CASSQEMSSGANVLTF
cdr3_nt: TGTGCCAGCTCACAAGAGATGAGCTCTGGGGCCAACGTCCTGACTTTC
clone_size: -
d_call: -
j_call: TRBJ2-6
v_call: TRBV18

cdr3_aa: CASSSPPGRNSPLHF
cdr3_nt: TGTGCCAGCAGTTCCCCCCCAGGGCGGAATTCACCCCTCCACTTT
clone_size: once
d_call: -
j_call: TRBJ1-6
v_call: TRBV28

cdr3_aa: CASRPQEYNSPLHF
cdr3_nt: TGTGCCAGCAGGCCTCAGGAATATAATTCACCCCTCCACTTT
clone_size: -
d_call: -
j_call: TRBJ1-6
v_call: TRBV7-2

cdr3_aa: CASISGTGLNGYTF
cdr3_nt: TGTGCCAGCATCTCCGGGACAGGGTTGAATGGCTACACCTTC
clone_size: once
d_call: TRBD1
j_call: TRBJ1-2
v_call: TRBV6-5

cdr3_aa: CAWSFGATELTKNIQYF
cdr3_nt: TGTGCCTGGAGTTTTGGGGCTACGGAGCTTACCAAAAACATTCAGTACTTC
clone_size: -
d_call: -
j_call: TRBJ2-4
v_call: TRBV30

cdr3_aa: CASSLEGQISGYTF
cdr3_nt: TGTGCCAGCAGCTTAGAGGGACAGATTTCTGGCTACACCTTC
clone_size: -
d_call: TRBD1
j_call: TRBJ1-2
v_call: TRBV11-2

cdr3_aa: CASSVGSGFVTDTQYF
cdr3_nt: TGTGCCAGCAGCGTAGGTTCGGGGTTCGTCACAGATACGCAGTATTTT
clone_size: -
d_call: -
j_call: TRBJ2-3
v_call: TRBV9

cdr3_aa: CASSLAGPVGREQYF
cdr3_nt: TGTGCCAGCAGCTTAGCGGGCCCCGTTGGTAGGGAGCAGTACTTC
clone_size: few
d_call: -
j_call: TRBJ2-7
v_call: TRBV7-9

cdr3_aa: CASSRRRRAGAITGELFF
cdr3_nt: TGCGCCAGCAGCCGCCGCAGGAGGGCGGGGGCGATCACCGGGGAGCTGTTTTTT
clone_size: once
d_call: -
j_call: TRBJ2-2
v_call: TRBV4-3

cdr3_aa: CGSGGLGDTQYF
cdr3_nt: TGTGGAAGCGGGGGCCTGGGAGATACGCAGTATTTT
clone_size: -
d_call: TRBD2
j_call: TRBJ2-3
v_call: TRBV5-4

cdr3_aa: CSATGFYEQYF
cdr3_nt: TGCAGTGCTACAGGTTTCTACGAGCAGTACTTC
clone_size: once
d_call: -
j_call: TRBJ2-7
v_call: TRBV20-1

cdr3_aa: CASSLDSGAFYEQYF
cdr3_nt: TGTGCCAGCAGCTTAGATAGCGGGGCCTTCTACGAGCAGTACTTC
clone_size: -
d_call: TRBD2
j_call: TRBJ2-7
v_call: TRBV5-4

cdr3_aa: CASSSVGGPAETQYF
cdr3_nt: TGTGCCAGCAGCTCCGTCGGGGGGCCTGCGGAGACCCAGTACTTC
clone_size: -
d_call: -
j_call: TRBJ2-5
v_call: TRBV7-2

cdr3_aa: CASSQSRGNQPQHF
cdr3_nt: TGTGCCAGCAGCCAATCCAGGGGCAATCAGCCCCAGCATTTT
clone_size: once
d_call: -
j_call: TRBJ1-5
v_call: TRBV3-1/TRBV3-2

cdr3_aa: CASSPPRGLYNEQFF
cdr3_nt: TGTGCCAGTAGCCCCCCCAGGGGTTTATACAATGAGCAGTTCTTC
clone_size: -
d_call: -
j_call: TRBJ2-1
v_call: TRBV19

cdr3_aa: CASREPREARAFF
cdr3_nt: TGTGCCAGCAGGGAGCCCCGGGAGGCAAGAGCTTTCTTT
clone_size: -
d_call: -
j_call: TRBJ1-1
v_call: TRBV6-5

cdr3_aa: CASSPSGQPQHF
cdr3_nt: TGTGCCAGCTCACCTTCGGGTCAGCCCCAGCATTTT
clone_size: -
d_call: -
j_call: TRBJ1-5
v_call: TRBV18

cdr3_aa: CSAGGGKDQPQHF
cdr3_nt: TGCAGCGCCGGGGGGGGTAAAGATCAGCCCCAGCATTTT
clone_size: -
d_call: -
j_call: TRBJ1-5
v_call: TRBV29-1

cdr3_aa: CASSLAGGSSYGYTF
cdr3_nt: TGTGCCAGCAGCTTGGCCGGGGGATCTAGCTATGGCTACACCTTC
clone_size: once
d_call: -
j_call: TRBJ1-2
v_call: TRBV5-4

cdr3_aa: CASSEQGNTIYF
cdr3_nt: TGTGCCAGCAGTGAGCAGGGTAACACCATATATTTT
clone_size: -
d_call: -
j_call: TRBJ1-3
v_call: TRBV2

cdr3_aa: CASSPQGADTQYF
cdr3_nt: TGCGCCAGCAGCCCTCAAGGGGCAGATACGCAGTATTTT
clone_size: -
d_call: -
j_call: TRBJ2-3
v_call: TRBV4-3

cdr3_aa: CASSLGQGRTEKLFF
cdr3_nt: TGTGCCAGCAGCTTAGGGCAGGGGCGAACTGAAAAACTGTTTTTT
clone_size: -
d_call: -
j_call: TRBJ1-4
v_call: TRBV7-2

cdr3_aa: CASSRDRASYEQYF
cdr3_nt: TGTGCCAGCTCACGGGACAGGGCCTCCTACGAGCAGTACTTC
clone_size: -
d_call: TRBD1
j_call: TRBJ2-7
v_call: TRBV18

cdr3_aa: CASSAGAGDNNEQFF
cdr3_nt: TGTGCCAGCAGCGCCGGGGCAGGGGATAACAATGAGCAGTTCTTC
clone_size: -
d_call: -
j_call: TRBJ2-1
v_call: TRBV5-8

cdr3_aa: CASSPGGGEAFF
cdr3_nt: TGCGCCAGCAGCCCGGGTGGAGGGGAAGCTTTCTTT
clone_size: -
d_call: -
j_call: TRBJ1-1
v_call: TRBV5-1

cdr3_aa: CASSKGTLPYEQYF
cdr3_nt: TGCGCCAGCAGCAAAGGGACTCTCCCTTACGAGCAGTACTTC
clone_size: once
d_call: -
j_call: TRBJ2-7
v_call: TRBV10-1

cdr3_aa: CASSLGQGLTSGSYEQYF
cdr3_nt: TGTGCCAGTAGCCTTGGACAGGGACTTACTTCAGGCTCCTACGAGCAGTACTTC
clone_size: few
d_call: TRBD1
j_call: TRBJ2-7
v_call: TRBV19

cdr3_aa: CASSSVLGQGIQEKLFF
cdr3_nt: TGTGCCAGCAGCTCCGTTCTGGGGCAGGGAATACAGGAAAAACTGTTTTTT
clone_size: -
d_call: -
j_call: TRBJ1-4
v_call: TRBV7-2

cdr3_aa: CASGPTGGYTEAFF
cdr3_nt: TGTGCCAGTGGTCCGACAGGGGGATACACTGAAGCTTTCTTT
clone_size: -
d_call: TRBD1
j_call: TRBJ1-1
v_call: TRBV19

cdr3_aa: CASSLLLNTEAFF
cdr3_nt: TGTGCCAGCAGCTTACTCCTAAACACTGAAGCTTTCTTT
clone_size: -
d_call: -
j_call: TRBJ1-1
v_call: TRBV11-3

cdr3_aa: CASSLTLTSYEQFF
cdr3_nt: TGCGCCAGCAGCCTAACCCTGACTAGCTATGAGCAGTTCTTC
clone_size: -
d_call: TRBD2
j_call: TRBJ2-1
v_call: TRBV5-1

cdr3_aa: CASSLAEGDYGYTF
cdr3_nt: TGCGCCAGCAGCTTGGCGGAGGGCGACTATGGCTACACCTTC
clone_size: -
d_call: -
j_call: TRBJ1-2
v_call: TRBV5-1

cdr3_aa: CASSIQGVGTEAFF
cdr3_nt: TGTGCCAGTAGTATACAGGGGGTAGGGACTGAAGCTTTCTTT
clone_size: -
d_call: TRBD1
j_call: TRBJ1-1
v_call: TRBV19

cdr3_aa: CASSFTGQPEAFF
cdr3_nt: TGCGCCAGCAGCTTTACGGGACAGCCGGAAGCTTTCTTT
clone_size: -
d_call: TRBD1
j_call: TRBJ1-1
v_call: TRBV5-1

cdr3_aa: CASSQTGGGTDTQYF
cdr3_nt: TGTGCCAGCAGCCAGACAGGGGGCGGCACAGATACGCAGTATTTT
clone_size: -
d_call: TRBD1
j_call: TRBJ2-3
v_call: TRBV11-2

cdr3_aa: CASSQDRQGARGYTF
cdr3_nt: TGCGCCAGCAGCCAAGACCGGCAGGGGGCACGGGGCTACACCTTC
clone_size: -
d_call: TRBD1
j_call: TRBJ1-2
v_call: TRBV4-1

cdr3_aa: CASSRSGGSETQYF
cdr3_nt: TGTGCCAGCAGCCGTAGCGGGGGTAGTGAGACCCAGTACTTC
clone_size: -
d_call: TRBD2
j_call: TRBJ2-5
v_call: TRBV3-1/TRBV3-2

cdr3_aa: CASSQPGETQYF
cdr3_nt: TGTGCCAGCAGCCAGCCAGGGGAGACCCAGTACTTC
clone_size: -
d_call: -
j_call: TRBJ2-5
v_call: TRBV3-1/TRBV3-2

cdr3_aa: CAILGIGELFF
cdr3_nt: TGTGCCATACTAGGAATCGGGGAGCTGTTTTTT
clone_size: -
d_call: -
j_call: TRBJ2-2
v_call: TRBV6-5

cdr3_aa: CASRESGIAGELFF
cdr3_nt: TGTGCCAGTAGAGAGTCAGGGATAGCCGGGGAGCTGTTTTTT
clone_size: -
d_call: -
j_call: TRBJ2-2
v_call: TRBV19

cdr3_aa: CASSLYGGQGGYTF
cdr3_nt: TGTGCCAGCAGTTTATACGGGGGGCAGGGTGGCTACACCTTC
clone_size: -
d_call: -
j_call: TRBJ1-2
v_call: TRBV27

cdr3_aa: CASSSGGGNTGELFF
cdr3_nt: TGTGCCAGCAGCTCTGGCGGGGGGAACACCGGGGAGCTGTTTTTT
clone_size: -
d_call: TRBD2
j_call: TRBJ2-2
v_call: TRBV7-3

cdr3_aa: CASSQSGLTASNSPLHF
cdr3_nt: TGTGCCAGCAGCCAATCTGGGCTGACAGCTTCTAATTCACCCCTCCACTTT
clone_size: -
d_call: -
j_call: TRBJ1-6
v_call: TRBV5-5

cdr3_aa: CASSRWPGGKVTEAFF
cdr3_nt: TGCGCCAGCAGCCGATGGCCGGGGGGAAAGGTCACTGAAGCTTTCTTT
clone_size: once
d_call: -
j_call: TRBJ1-1
v_call: TRBV4-1

cdr3_aa: CASSASPDRTQSRYQPQHF
cdr3_nt: TGTGCCAGTAGTGCCTCCCCGGACAGGACCCAGAGTCGGTATCAGCCCCAGCATTTT
clone_size: -
d_call: TRBD1
j_call: TRBJ1-5
v_call: TRBV19

cdr3_aa: CASSQAGPSGGQRTIRETQYF
cdr3_nt: TGCGCCAGCAGCCAAGCCGGCCCTAGCGGGGGGCAAAGAACTATTCGTGAGACCCAGTACTTC
clone_size: -
d_call: TRBD2
j_call: TRBJ2-5
v_call: TRBV4-1

cdr3_aa: CASSLAARGSNEQFF
cdr3_nt: TGTGCCAGCAGCTTGGCTGCGCGGGGGAGCAATGAGCAGTTCTTC
clone_size: -
d_call: TRBD2
j_call: TRBJ2-1
v_call: TRBV5-4